The source of this T cell receptor (beta chain) is a study of shared clonotypes between healthy human individuals. Some clones are missing from TCRdb's copy, which holds only in-frame ones; the method was immunoSEQ multiplex PCR. Altogether roughly 1.4 million clones are present, roughly 98.5% being singletons, with the ten largest covering approximately 0.4%. Germline V lookup: CDR1 SGHRS, CDR2 YFSETQ. The germline V and J ends were trimmed by 0 bases and 4 bases, with 10 bases remaining between them. The CDR3 has 14 residues. Turning to this clone: This sample includes further DNA sequences coding for the same CDR3.

The healthy adult donors were HIV-negative and reported no recent acute infections or vaccinations. It was into CD45RA+ naive and CD45RA-negative memory subsets that the CD4+ cells were split. The TCR originated in a young man in good health. J is TRBJ1-1 and V is TRBV5-1, with D uncertain. The sequenced material came from naive CD4+ T cells sorted from blood. The subset: CD45RA+ positively selected. CDR3 sequence reads: CASSLVGLGTEAFF. CDR3 coding DNA: TGCGCCAGCAGCTTGGTAGGGTTGGGCACTGAAGCTTTCTTT. The full variable domain, rest sourced from reference TRBV5-1 and TRBJ1-1, is KAGVTQTPRYLIKTRGQQVTLSCSPISGHRSVSWYQQTPGQGLQFLFEYFSETQRNKGNFPGRFSGRQFSNSRSEMNVSTLELGDSALYLCASSLVGLGTEAFFGQGTRLTVV.